Listed below are T cell receptor beta chains from one sample, sequenced in a study of cytomegalovirus exposure and HLA in healthy donors. Clones were read by immunoSEQ multiplex PCR, and TCRdb kept only the in-frame ones, dropping some. The sample records 50,000 to 65,000 clones, 85% to 95% being singletons. Sample: PBMCs. All receptors derive from a woman aged 18-29 years in good health and CMV-seropositive. Both conserved end residues are part of each CDR3. Fields, in order: V gene, J gene, D gene, clone size, CDR3 protein, CDR3 DNA. D genes are given only for firm matches. Size values are once, few and many counts, or a class for expanded clones, and some rows have none.

>TRBV30|TRBJ2-5|TRBD1|NA
CAWEDRGIRETQYF
TGTGCCTGGGAGGACAGGGGGATACGGGAGACCCAGTACTTC
>TRBV11-2|TRBJ2-7|TRBD2|NA
CASRGTSGASYEQYF
TGTGCCAGCAGGGGGACTAGCGGGGCCTCCTACGAGCAGTACTTC
>TRBV27|TRBJ2-7|TRBD1|NA
CASSPGTGGYEQYF
TGTGCCAGCAGTCCCGGGACAGGGGGCTACGAGCAGTACTTC
>TRBV4-3|TRBJ1-1|NA|NA
CASSQDRTVTNTEAFF
TGCGCCAGCAGCCAAGATAGGACAGTCACGAACACTGAAGCTTTCTTT
>TRBV7-2|TRBJ2-1|NA|NA
CASSLAPPRASYNEQFF
TGTGCCAGCAGCTTAGCGCCCCCTAGAGCCTCATACAATGAGCAGTTCTTC
>TRBV4-2|TRBJ2-1|TRBD2|few
CASSQASGSYDEQFF
TGTGCCAGCAGCCAAGCTAGCGGGAGTTACGATGAGCAGTTCTTC
>TRBV6-5|TRBJ1-3|NA|NA
CASSYQGQKGNTIYF
TGTGCCAGCAGTTACCAAGGACAGAAAGGAAACACCATATATTTT
>TRBV19|TRBJ1-5|NA|NA
CASSLTGSNQPQHF
TGTGCCAGTAGTTTGACAGGTTCCAATCAGCCCCAGCATTTT
>TRBV5-6|TRBJ1-1|NA|once
CASSLAGVGMGTEAFF
TGTGCCAGCAGCTTGGCCGGGGTGGGGATGGGCACTGAAGCTTTCTTT
>TRBV6-6|TRBJ2-3|TRBD2|NA
CASSGTSHSSDTQYF
TGTGCCAGCAGCGGGACTAGCCATTCGTCAGATACGCAGTATTTT
>TRBV15|TRBJ1-1|NA|NA
CATSRGGGRNTEAFF
TGTGCCACCAGCAGAGGGGGGGGACGGAACACTGAAGCTTTCTTT
>TRBV5-8|TRBJ2-5|TRBD2|NA
CASTKRVRTRLGETQYF
TGTGCCAGCACCAAGAGGGTCCGGACTAGGCTGGGAGAGACCCAGTACTTC
>TRBV30|TRBJ1-5|NA|NA
CAWGPNRERQPQHF
TGTGCCTGGGGACCGAACAGGGAAAGGCAGCCCCAGCATTTT
>TRBV6-6|TRBJ2-7|NA|NA
CASSLLPSSYEQYF
TGTGCCAGCAGTTTACTACCGAGCTCCTACGAGCAGTACTTC
>TRBV6-1|TRBJ1-1|NA|NA
CASTWGAPEAFF
TGTGCCAGCACCTGGGGAGCCCCCGAAGCTTTCTTT
>TRBV7-2|TRBJ2-3|TRBD2|NA
CASSLGFGGAGGQYF
TGTGCCAGCAGCTTAGGATTCGGGGGGGCAGGAGGGCAGTATTTT
>TRBV6-6|TRBJ1-2|NA|NA
CASSYSDGQGDDGYTF
TGTGCCAGCAGTTACTCGGACGGTCAAGGGGATGATGGCTACACCTTC
>TRBV30|TRBJ1-4|NA|NA
CAWSVEGLGNEKLFF
TGTGCCTGGAGTGTCGAGGGCCTCGGTAATGAAAAACTGTTTTTT
>TRBV4-3|TRBJ1-1|TRBD1|NA
CASSQEGTGVIAFF
TGCGCCAGCAGCCAAGAGGGGACAGGGGTTATAGCTTTCTTT
>TRBV5-1|TRBJ2-7|TRBD2|once
CASSLATGLVGEQYF
TGCGCCAGCAGCTTGGCCACCGGACTAGTTGGCGAGCAGTACTTC
>TRBV4-1|TRBJ2-1|NA|NA
CASSQDTTWEQFF
TGCGCCAGCAGCCAAGATACCACTTGGGAGCAGTTCTTC
>TRBV7-9|TRBJ2-7|TRBD2|NA
CASSLGTSGGSEQYF
TGTGCCAGCAGCTTAGGGACTAGCGGGGGGAGTGAGCAGTACTTC
>TRBV11-2|TRBJ1-1|TRBD1|NA
CASSSDGRQGVGEAFF
TGTGCCAGCAGCTCCGACGGCAGACAGGGGGTGGGTGAAGCTTTCTTT
>TRBV14|TRBJ2-5|NA|NA
CASSPIGLGGTQYF
TGTGCCAGCAGCCCGATAGGACTCGGAGGGACCCAGTACTTC
>TRBV30|TRBJ2-7|TRBD2|NA
CAWSEGLAGYEQYF
TGTGCCTGGAGTGAGGGGCTAGCGGGCTACGAGCAGTACTTC
>TRBV18|TRBJ1-5|TRBD1|NA
CASSPSGGHQPQHF
TGTGCCAGCTCACCGTCAGGGGGCCATCAGCCCCAGCATTTT
>TRBV27|TRBJ2-3|TRBD2|NA
CASSFLAGDTDTQYF
TGTGCCAGCAGTTTCCTAGCGGGGGACACAGATACGCAGTATTTT
>TRBV9|TRBJ2-1|TRBD2|NA
CASSALREWGGNEQFF
TGTGCCAGCAGCGCCTTACGGGAATGGGGGGGCAATGAGCAGTTCTTC
>TRBV28|TRBJ1-5|NA|once
CASSLRQGNQPQHF
TGTGCCAGCAGTTTACGACAGGGCAATCAGCCCCAGCATTTT
>TRBV5-1|TRBJ2-7|TRBD1|NA
CASSFLDRAAEQYF
TGCGCCAGCAGCTTCTTGGACAGGGCGGCCGAGCAGTACTTC
>TRBV7-6|TRBJ1-2|NA|NA
CASSPRSANYGYTF
TGTGCCAGCAGCCCGCGGTCAGCTAACTATGGCTACACCTTC
>TRBV27|TRBJ2-1|NA|NA
CASSLGGGGEQFF
TGTGCCAGCAGTTTAGGTGGGGGCGGTGAGCAGTTCTTC
>TRBV5-1|TRBJ2-5|NA|NA
CASSLGLAGKTQYF
TGCGCCAGCAGCTTGGGTCTAGCTGGAAAGACCCAGTACTTC
>TRBV6-6|TRBJ1-1|TRBD1|once
CASTRTGGLNTEAFF
TGTGCCAGCACGCGAACAGGGGGCCTGAACACTGAAGCTTTCTTT
>TRBV29-1|TRBJ1-2|TRBD1|NA
CSVTVTGAYGYTF
TGCAGCGTTACAGTCACAGGGGCCTATGGCTACACCTTC
>TRBV6-6|TRBJ2-1|TRBD2|NA
CASSSRTSGSNGEQFF
TGTGCCAGCAGTTCCCGGACTAGCGGTTCAAATGGTGAGCAGTTCTTC
>TRBV25-1|TRBJ2-7|NA|NA
CASSELRYEQYF
TGTGCCAGCAGTGAATTGCGATACGAGCAGTACTTC
>TRBV6-1|TRBJ2-7|TRBD2|once
CASSALGLAGGPYEQYF
TGTGCCAGCAGTGCGTTGGGACTAGCGGGGGGGCCCTACGAGCAGTACTTC
>TRBV4-3|TRBJ2-3|NA|NA
CASSPYRGSDTQYF
TGCGCCAGCAGCCCCTACCGGGGGTCAGATACGCAGTATTTT
>TRBV30|TRBJ2-3|NA|NA
CALGIGGSPDTQYF
TGTGCCCTAGGAATCGGGGGAAGTCCAGATACGCAGTATTTT
>TRBV18|TRBJ1-2|NA|NA
CASSPGEGVNTF
TGTGCCAGCTCACCGGGTGAGGGGGTCAACACCTTC
>TRBV27|TRBJ2-7|TRBD2|NA
CASKRDSSREQYF
TGTGCCAGCAAGCGGGACTCGTCGCGGGAGCAGTACTTC
>TRBV6-5|TRBJ2-7|NA|NA
CASSPRGYEQYF
TGTGCCAGCAGCCCCAGGGGCTACGAGCAGTACTTC
>TRBV4-2|TRBJ2-1|TRBD2|NA
CASSQAAGGGGPYNEQFF
TGTGCCAGCAGCCAAGCCGCTGGTGGCGGGGGACCCTACAATGAGCAGTTCTTC
>TRBV30|TRBJ1-2|NA|NA
CAWSARTEPLYGYTF
TGTGCCTGGAGTGCCCGGACAGAGCCTCTCTATGGCTACACCTTC
>TRBV5-4|TRBJ2-1|NA|NA
CASRQIPYNEQFF
TGTGCCAGCCGACAGATCCCATACAATGAGCAGTTCTTC
>TRBV5-5|TRBJ2-1|NA|NA
CASSSGPELVYNEQFF
TGTGCCAGCAGCTCGGGCCCGGAACTAGTTTACAATGAGCAGTTCTTC
>TRBV7-9|TRBJ2-7|NA|NA
CASSRTAGSYEQYF
TGTGCCAGCAGTCGGACAGCCGGTTCCTACGAGCAGTACTTC
>TRBV4-1|TRBJ2-7|NA|NA
CASSQESTYEQYF
TGCGCCAGCAGCCAAGAAAGCACCTACGAGCAGTACTTC
>TRBV5-1|TRBJ2-2|NA|NA
CASSWMGGKATGELFF
TGCGCCAGCAGCTGGATGGGGGGTAAGGCCACCGGGGAGCTGTTTTTT